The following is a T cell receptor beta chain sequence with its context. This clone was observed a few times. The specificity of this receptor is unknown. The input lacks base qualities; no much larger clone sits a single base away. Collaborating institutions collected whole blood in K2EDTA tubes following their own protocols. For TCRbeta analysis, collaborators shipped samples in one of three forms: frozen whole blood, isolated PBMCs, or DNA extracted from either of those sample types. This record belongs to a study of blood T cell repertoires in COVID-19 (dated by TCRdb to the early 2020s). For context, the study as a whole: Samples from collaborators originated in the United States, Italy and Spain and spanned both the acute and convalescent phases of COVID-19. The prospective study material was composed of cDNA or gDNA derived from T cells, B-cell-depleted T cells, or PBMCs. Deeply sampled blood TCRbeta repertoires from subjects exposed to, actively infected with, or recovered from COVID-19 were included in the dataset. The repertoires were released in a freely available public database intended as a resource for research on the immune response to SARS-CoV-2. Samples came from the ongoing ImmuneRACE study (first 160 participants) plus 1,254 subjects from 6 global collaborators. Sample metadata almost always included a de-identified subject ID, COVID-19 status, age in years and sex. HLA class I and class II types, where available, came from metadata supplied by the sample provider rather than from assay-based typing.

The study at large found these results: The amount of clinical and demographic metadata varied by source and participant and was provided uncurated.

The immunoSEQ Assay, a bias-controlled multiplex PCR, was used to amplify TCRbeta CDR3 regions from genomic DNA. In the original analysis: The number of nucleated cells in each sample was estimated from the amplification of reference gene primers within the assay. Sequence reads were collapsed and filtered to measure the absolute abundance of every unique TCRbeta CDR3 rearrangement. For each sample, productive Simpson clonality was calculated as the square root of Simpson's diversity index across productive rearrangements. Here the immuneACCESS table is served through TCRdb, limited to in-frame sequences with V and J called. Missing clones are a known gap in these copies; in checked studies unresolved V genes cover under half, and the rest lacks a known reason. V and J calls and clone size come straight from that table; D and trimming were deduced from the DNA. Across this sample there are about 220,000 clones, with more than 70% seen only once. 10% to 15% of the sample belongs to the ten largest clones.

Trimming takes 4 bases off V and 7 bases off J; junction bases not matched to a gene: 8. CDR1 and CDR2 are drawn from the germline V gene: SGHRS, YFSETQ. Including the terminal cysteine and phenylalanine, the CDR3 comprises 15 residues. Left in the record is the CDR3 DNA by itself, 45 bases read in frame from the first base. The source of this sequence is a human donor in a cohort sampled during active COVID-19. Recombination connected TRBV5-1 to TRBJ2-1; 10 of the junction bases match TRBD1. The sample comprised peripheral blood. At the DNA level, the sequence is TGCGCCAGCAGCCCAACGGGACAGGGGTTGAATGAGCAGTTCTTC. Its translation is CASSPTGQGLNEQFF. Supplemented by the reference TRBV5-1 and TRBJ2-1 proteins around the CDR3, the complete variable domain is KAGVTQTPRYLIKTRGQQVTLSCSPISGHRSVSWYQQTPGQGLQFLFEYFSETQRNKGNFPGRFSGRQFSNSRSEMNVSTLELGDSALYLCASSPTGQGLNEQFFGPGTRLTVL.